Below are 25 T cell receptor beta chains sequenced from a single sample in a study of regulatory T cells in long-lasting Graves disease. Described time point: newly diagnosed GD, antithyroid drugs for less than 3 months. From PBMCs, RNA was extracted and then used to make the TCR library. Construction of TCR beta libraries relied on iRepertoire HTBI primers and on Arm-PCR targeting CDR3 regions. TCRdb reprocessed the multiplex PCR reads via MiXCR and lists one record per CDR3 protein. This sample carries 250,000 to 300,000 distinct CDR3 sequences, more than 15% of them seen once, and the ten largest clones take around 13%. These records were also assigned to another study, of T cells in Graves' hyperthyroidism and ophthalmopathy.

The material sequenced was peripheral blood mononuclear cells (PBMCs), taken at new diagnosis, from a patient treated with antithyroid drugs. All receptors derive from a woman in her thirties with Graves disease.

Concerning this clonotype: A far larger clone is one base from this, pointing to a likely read error. The chain links TRBV7-2 to TRBJ2-7; D is possibly TRBD2 (6 bases). Germline CDR1 SGHTA, CDR2 FQGNSA. Trimming took 1 base from V and 7 from J, leaving 20 bases between them. The CDR3 is made up of 16 amino acids. CDR3 loop: CASSLGAGSSYNEQYF. The CDR3 DNA reads TGTGCCAGCAGCTTAGGGGCGGGGAGCTCCTACAATGAGCAGTACTTC.

The V and J genes are TRBV6-1 and TRBJ1-6; D not resolved. This CDR3 has 14 amino acids. Germline values: CDR1 MNHNS, CDR2 SASEGT. The V end was cut by 6 bases, the J end by 5 bases, with 11 bases between. The CDR3 nucleotides read TGTGCCAGCAGACCCCCTAGGCATAATTCACCCCTCCACTTT. This codes for CASRPPRHNSPLHF.

This clonotype occurred a few times. Just one base apart from a much larger clone, this may be a read error. Likely a read error: the CDR3 ends without its conserved phenylalanine or tryptophan. CDR3 bases: TGTGCCATCAGTGCAGGACAGGACTATGGCTACACCTCC. This sequence encodes CAISAGQDYGYTS. The rearrangement uses TRBV10-3 and TRBJ1-2; 7 nucleotides line up with TRBD1. With 4 bases clipped from V and 3 bases from J, the junction kept 2 bases outside the gene matches. Germline assignment: CDR1 ENHRY and CDR2 SYGVKD. This CDR3 spans 13 amino acids.

The table lists this clonotype with many counts. The chain carries TRBV7-9 and TRBJ2-1; D is uncertain. The CDR3 runs to 11 residues. With 3 bases removed from V and 12 bases from J, the gap between germline ends came to 9 bases. CDR1 and CDR2 from the germline V gene are SEHNR and FQNEAQ (reference sequence). CDR3: CASSLGWGQFF. In nucleotides, the CDR3 is TGTGCCAGCAGCTTGGGTTGGGGGCAGTTCTTC.

This clonotype appeared many times. The chain links TRBV13 to TRBJ2-7, with 8 nucleotides matching TRBD2. Germline CDR1 is PRHDT and CDR2 is FYEKMQ (reference sequence). V gave up 0 bases and J gave up 6 bases; unmatched junction bases: 1. The CDR3 extends over 13 amino acids. CDR3 nucleotides: TGTGCCAGCAGCTTAGGGCTAGCGGGCGAGCAGTACTTC. Translating it yields CASSLGLAGEQYF.

In its sample, this clonotype was seen many times. This chain connects TRBV12-3 or TRBV12-4 to TRBJ2-5; D is uncertain. CDR3 size: 12 residues. Between the trimmed V and J ends, which lost 3 bases and 5 bases, there was a span of 7 bases. The CDR3 nucleotides are TGTGCCAGCAGTTTCGGTCGGGAGACCCAGTACTTC. Its protein product is CASSFGRETQYF.

This clonotype was picked up many times. The J gene is TRBJ2-5, the V gene TRBV18; maybe TRBD2 (5 bases). This CDR3 region has 14 residues. With 0 bases removed from V and 2 bases from J, the gap between germline ends came to 7 bases. CDR1 and CDR2 (germline): KGHSH, LQKENI. In DNA, the CDR3 is TGTGCCAGCTCACCACCGGGAGTTCAAGAGACCCAGTACTTC. This encodes CASSPPGVQETQYF.

This clonotype was recorded many times. CDR3 sequence: CSVAFEPDGANVLTF. The CDR3 nucleotides are TGCAGCGTTGCCTTTGAACCTGACGGGGCCAACGTCCTGACTTTC. The V and J genes are TRBV29-1 and TRBJ2-6; D gene uncertain. The germline gives CDR1 SQVTM, CDR2 ANQGSEA. The CDR3 loop spans 15 amino acids. V was clipped by 4 bases and J by 4 bases, with 14 bases between them. The full variable domain, rest sourced from reference TRBV29-1 and TRBJ2-6, is SAVISQKPSRDICQRGTSLTIQCQVDSQVTMMFWYRQQPGQSLTLIATANQGSEATYESGFVIDKFPISRPNLTFSTLTVSNMSPEDSSIYLCSVAFEPDGANVLTFGAGSRLTVL.

This clonotype was observed many times. The CDR3 DNA reads as TGCGCCAGCAGCTTGGGTCAGGCCTCCAATAATGAAAAACTGTTTTTT. It encodes CASSLGQASNNEKLFF. This chain connects TRBV5-1 to TRBJ1-4; D unresolved. CDR3 length: 16 residues. From germline, CDR1 is SGHRS and CDR2 YFSETQ. V shed 0 bases and J shed 4 bases, with 13 bases lying between them.

This clonotype was seen many times. The chain is built from TRBV10-2 and TRBJ2-1; 9 nucleotides match TRBD2. The CDR3 is 14 amino acids. Germline CDR1 and CDR2: WSHSY and SAAADI. The junction had 11 bases not matched to a gene; V was cut back by 11 bases and J by 6 bases. DNA of the CDR3: TGCGCCGCCACTACAGCGGGGGGATCCAATGAGCAGTTCTTC. Translating gives CAATTAGGSNEQFF.

The sample holds many counts of this clonotype. The chain joins TRBV27 to TRBJ1-1; D perhaps matches TRBD1 (6 bases). The CDR3 runs to 14 residues. The V gene's germline CDR1 is MNHEY and CDR2 SMNVEV (reference sequence). V was cut by 3 bases and J by 5 bases, with 13 bases left in between. The CDR3 spells CASSFTTGRTEAFF. CDR3 sequence (DNA): TGTGCCAGCAGTTTTACGACAGGTCGTACTGAAGCTTTCTTT.

Concerning this clonotype: Since a far larger clone is one base different, this is likely a read error. The chain combines TRBV9 with TRBJ2-3; 7 positions agree with TRBD1. TRBJ2-1 explains the end of the DNA better; the J call may be wrong. This CDR3 is 15 amino acids long. Germline V lookup: CDR1 SGDLS, CDR2 YYNGEE. The CDR3 DNA reads as TGTGCCAGCAGCGCCCGGGACAGTTCCTACAATGGGCAGTTCTTC. This gives the protein CASSARDSSYNGQFF.

This clonotype was observed at least ten times. The rearrangement uses TRBV15 and TRBJ2-1, with 8 positions matching TRBD2. Germline CDR1 is LNHNV and CDR2 is YYDKDF (reference sequence). The CDR3 runs 16 residues. The junction had 5 bases not matched to a gene; V was cut back by 0 bases and J by 4 bases. CDR3 protein: CATSREGTRFYNEQFF. The CDR3 DNA is TGTGCCACCAGCAGAGAGGGGACTAGATTTTACAATGAGCAGTTCTTC. Using reference TRBV15 and TRBJ2-1 for the parts outside the CDR3, the full variable domain is DAMVIQNPRYQVTQFGKPVTLSCSQTLNHNVMYWYQQKSSQAPKLLFHYYDKDFNNEADTPDNFQSRRPNTSFCFLDIRSPGLGDTAMYLCATSREGTRFYNEQFFGPGTRLTVL.

This clonotype has at least ten counts. The V gene is TRBV7-2, the J gene TRBJ2-1; 7 bases line up with TRBD2. Looked up from germline, CDR1 is SGHTA and CDR2 is FQGNSA. The trim removed 1 base at V and 4 bases at J, leaving 7 bases unmatched. The CDR3 has 16 residues. The CDR3, as DNA: TGTGCCAGCAGCTTAGGGGGCGGGGGTGTTTACAATGAGCAGTTCTTC. Protein: CASSLGGGGVYNEQFF.

Ten or more counts support this clonotype. This chain uses TRBV20-1 with TRBJ1-4, with no clear D. Germline V gene sequence: CDR1 DFQATT, CDR2 SNEGSKA (reference sequence). The CDR3 loop spans 13 amino acids. Trimming took off 0 bases at V and 4 bases at J, with 6 bases between the two ends. CDR3 bases: TGCAGTGCTAGAGAGTGGGGTAATGAAAAACTGTTTTTT. Translation gives CSAREWGNEKLFF.

Here the CDR3 reads CASSLAAGKITQYF. In DNA, the CDR3 is TGTGCCAGCAGCTTAGCGGCAGGAAAGATCACCCAGTACTTC. The V and J genes are TRBV7-9 and TRBJ2-5; D is uncertain. CDR1 is SEHNR and CDR2 is FQNEAQ in the germline V gene (reference sequence). The V end lost 0 bases, the J end lost 8 bases, and 13 bases lay between the germline ends. CDR3 size: 14 residues.

This clonotype was observed at least ten times. The chain joins TRBV5-1 to TRBJ1-1, with D tentatively TRBD1 (6 bases). The CDR3 length is 16 residues. CDR1 SGHRS and CDR2 YFSETQ come from the germline V gene. Between the trimmed V and J ends, which lost 7 bases and 1 base, there was a span of 20 bases. CDR3 amino acids: CASAKIQQGRNTEAFF. In DNA form, the CDR3 reads TGCGCCAGCGCAAAAATCCAACAGGGAAGGAACACTGAAGCTTTCTTT. Using reference TRBV5-1 and TRBJ1-1 for the parts outside the CDR3, the full variable domain is KAGVTQTPRYLIKTRGQQVTLSCSPISGHRSVSWYQQTPGQGLQFLFEYFSETQRNKGNFPGRFSGRQFSNSRSEMNVSTLELGDSALYLCASAKIQQGRNTEAFFGQGTRLTVV.

This clonotype has ten or more counts. This chain links TRBV7-2 with TRBJ2-3; 8 positions match TRBD1. Germline V gene sequence: CDR1 SGHTA, CDR2 FQGNSA. Trimming at V came to 5 bases and at J to 0 bases, leaving 7 bases not matched to a gene. This CDR3 is 16 amino acids long. The DNA of the CDR3 is TGTGCCAGCAGCGTTGTCAGGGACAGGAGCACAGATACGCAGTATTTT. It encodes CASSVVRDRSTDTQYF.

This clonotype showed up many times. The chain recombines TRBV18 with TRBJ2-5, with no clear D. The germline V gene encodes CDR1 KGHSH and CDR2 LQKENI. The V end was cut by 5 bases, the J end by 7 bases, with 17 bases between. The CDR3 has 14 residues. The CDR3 region is CASSKLKEAGTQYF. DNA of the CDR3: TGTGCCAGCTCAAAACTGAAAGAGGCTGGGACCCAGTACTTC.

This clonotype was counted only a few times. The gene calls are TRBV19 and TRBJ2-1; the match to TRBD2 covers 9 bases. Germline V gene lookup returns CDR1 LNHDA and CDR2 SQIVND (reference sequence). This CDR3 contains 15 residues. J gave up 9 bases and V 7 bases, and 13 bases lay outside the gene matches. As DNA, the CDR3 is TGTGCCAGTAATGAAGCGGGGGGAACCCTGTTTGAGCAGTTCTTC. Translation gives CASNEAGGTLFEQFF.

V gene TRBV12-3 or TRBV12-4 combines with J gene TRBJ2-1; 8 bases are shared with TRBD2. CDR3 length: 11 amino acids. The V gene end was trimmed by 6 bases and the J gene end by 9 bases; junction bases not matched to a gene: 1. The CDR3 reads CASSGLAEQFF. The CDR3 region has the DNA TGTGCCAGCAGCGGACTAGCTGAGCAGTTCTTC.

Many counts were recorded for this clonotype. The rearrangement uses TRBV7-2 and TRBJ1-2, with D maybe TRBD1 (5 bases). The CDR3 length is 18 residues. V was pared by 5 bases and J by 7 bases, with 29 bases between. The germline gives CDR1 SGHTA, CDR2 FQGNSA. Written as DNA, the CDR3 is TGTGCCAGCAGCCTTAATCTAAGACCTACCGGGACGGGTAGTGGCTACACCTTC. This translates into CASSLNLRPTGTGSGYTF.

Many counts were recorded for this clonotype. The chain is built from TRBV5-1 and TRBJ2-3; 7 bases are a match to TRBD1. The CDR3 extends over 14 amino acids. After removal of 5 bases from V and 5 bases from J, the junction contained 8 bases not matched to a gene. Looked up from germline, CDR1 is SGHRS and CDR2 is YFSETQ. In DNA form, the CDR3 reads TGCGCCAGCAGTGCGACAGGGAATGGAGATACGCAGTATTTT. It yields the protein CASSATGNGDTQYF. Supplemented by reference TRBV5-1 and TRBJ2-3, the full variable domain reads KAGVTQTPRYLIKTRGQQVTLSCSPISGHRSVSWYQQTPGQGLQFLFEYFSETQRNKGNFPGRFSGRQFSNSRSEMNVSTLELGDSALYLCASSATGNGDTQYFGPGTRLTVL.

A remark on this clonotype: A read error is possible here, since a much larger clone lies one base away. The chain carries TRBV20-1 and TRBJ1-4; no reliable D call. This CDR3 has 17 amino acids. The germline gives CDR1 DFQATT, CDR2 SNEGSKA (reference sequence). CDR3 DNA: TGCAGTGCTAGATACCATAAACTGATCCCTCGCGACGAAAAACTGCTTTTT. This codes for CSARYHKLIPRDEKLLF.

This clonotype was detected many times. This chain uses TRBV20-1 with TRBJ1-5; the match to TRBD1 covers 7 bases. The V gene's germline CDR1 is DFQATT and CDR2 SNEGSKA (reference sequence). V was pared by 6 bases and J by 5 bases, with 16 bases of the junction left unmatched. CDR3 length equals 16 residues. The CDR3 loop is CSAEIDGRGDYQPQHF. CDR3 nucleotide sequence: TGCAGTGCCGAGATTGATGGCAGGGGGGACTATCAGCCCCAGCATTTT.